Here is one T cell receptor beta chain with its context. The table lists this clone with a count of one. Its target antigen remains unknown. Qualities for individual bases were not recorded, and no much larger clone is one base off. Dicing about 17-55 mg of tumor tissue typically gave a DNA yield of more than 2.5 ug. The study profiled bulk TCR beta-chain repertoires in matched peripheral blood, tumor and adjacent normal breast tissue taken from approximately 15 patients with early-stage breast cancer. After resection, tumor tissue identified by eye was cut out and put into prechilled RNAlater. Using a TissueLyser II, about 19-55 mg of tumor tissue was diced and homogenized in RLTplus buffer with beta-mercaptoethanol and antifoaming agent. The Qiagen AllPrep DNA/RNA Mini kit was used for genomic DNA extraction. This record belongs to a study of early stage breast cancer tumors (dated by TCRdb to between 2016 and 2019). Study-level background: Of the 15 to 20 invasive breast tumors, about 13 were found to be estrogen receptor-positive, progesterone receptor-positive and HER2-negative. The samples as a whole yielded around 2.4 million detected templates, corresponding to nearly 1,100,000 unique clonotypes. Of the roughly twelve ER+/PR+/HER2- tumors, eight were classified as invasive ductal carcinomas and four as invasive lobular carcinomas. The average read coverage per sample was around 9-fold.

Taken from cysteine to phenylalanine, the CDR3 has 10 residues. Only the CDR3 DNA is retained, 30 bases long and in frame from the first base. The germline V gene provides CDR1 SQVTM and CDR2 ANQGSEA. V was cut back by 7 bases and J by 7 bases, leaving a gap of 11 bases between them. Study-level results and caveats: Greater similarity was observed between blood and normal breast repertoires than between blood and tumor repertoires, and tumor was distinguished from normal in 14 of 16 patients when each tissue was compared with blood. The small cohort size prevented analysis by tumor subtype. Enriched TCRB sequences shared across patients were mostly commonly generated sequences, unlikely to play an important role in the tumor microenvironment. Compared with adjacent normal breast tissue, tumors had higher clonality and 2 to 3-fold greater T cell density. Chain pairing and functional markers such as CD4, CD8 and FOXP3 were missed by bulk genomic DNA sequencing of unsorted cells.

Each sample was amplified in two independent genomic DNA replicates, using approximately 0.5 ug for blood and approximately 1.6 ug for tumor or normal breast. Following the manufacturer's instructions, the ImmunoSeq Intro kit was used to carry out TCRB sequencing on genomic DNA. Multiplex PCR ran approximately 34 cycles with proprietary primers and spike-in control sequences for absolute quantification. Single-end 150-bp reads were used to sequence an 87-bp fragment covering the CDR3 and the flanking V and J genes. Each lane of an Illumina MiSeq using version 3.0 chemistry carried seven multiplexed samples, with two replicates per sample. Turning to the authors' computational methods: The vendor's proprietary pipeline handled the raw data processing, merging both replicates into a single result for each sample. Clonotypes were defined as productive rearrangements sharing the V-gene family, CDR3 amino acid sequence and J-gene segment. Clonality was calculated as 1 minus the normalized Shannon entropy (Pielou evenness) of TCRB abundances. To estimate T cell density, the total number of templates was divided by the input cell count, which was inferred from how much DNA went in. Recon was used with default parameters to estimate total repertoire diversity and clonality. Clonotypes with over 0.1% abundance in tumor and at least 32-fold higher abundance in tumor than in normal breast were defined as tumor-enriched. Here the immuneACCESS table is served through TCRdb, limited to in-frame sequences with V and J called. Missing clones are a known gap in these copies; in checked studies unresolved V genes cover under half, and the rest lacks a known reason. V, J and clone size reflect that table, while D and trimming were determined from the DNA. The sample records about 30,000 clones, roughly four fifths of which are singletons. Clones ranked in the top ten supply 9.5% to 13% of the sample.

The receptor was isolated from a person aged 30 to 40 with breast cancer. This receptor chain uses TRBV29-1 and TRBJ2-7, with no reliable assignment of the D segment. The material sequenced was breast tumor tissue. CDR3 reads: CSALGREQYF. The DNA sequence is as follows: TGCAGCGCCCTCGGTAGAGAGCAGTACTTC.